This TCR beta chain was identified in a study of shared clonotypes between healthy human individuals. Regarding this clone: Its antigen is unidentified.

Germline CDR1 and CDR2: SGHNT and YYREEE (reference sequence). The CDR3 has 13 amino acids. V was shortened by 2 bases and J by 3 bases, with 8 bases between the two germline ends. For sorted subsets, roughly 210 ng DNA per replicate equaled 30,000 or so T cell genomes. Using immunoSEQ multiplex PCR, the repertoire was profiled, and TCRdb retains in-frame clones only, with some absent. The repertoire has a few million clones, roughly nine tenths of them found once; the top ten carry 0.13% to 0.15%. Study-wide points: With a few donors compared, roughly 5% of naive CD4 clonotypes were shared. A generally larger estimated richness was seen in naive subsets than in memory subsets. Sampling covered blood only; tissue repertoires likely differ.

The sequence was obtained from a man between 18 and 29 years old in good health. The chain links TRBV5-4 to TRBJ1-2; the D is unclear. The sample comprised naive CD4+ T cells sorted from blood. Indicated subset: CD45RA+ positively selected. The CDR3 region is CASSFDGYYGYTF. The CDR3 region has the DNA TGTGCCAGCAGCTTTGACGGCTACTATGGCTACACCTTC.